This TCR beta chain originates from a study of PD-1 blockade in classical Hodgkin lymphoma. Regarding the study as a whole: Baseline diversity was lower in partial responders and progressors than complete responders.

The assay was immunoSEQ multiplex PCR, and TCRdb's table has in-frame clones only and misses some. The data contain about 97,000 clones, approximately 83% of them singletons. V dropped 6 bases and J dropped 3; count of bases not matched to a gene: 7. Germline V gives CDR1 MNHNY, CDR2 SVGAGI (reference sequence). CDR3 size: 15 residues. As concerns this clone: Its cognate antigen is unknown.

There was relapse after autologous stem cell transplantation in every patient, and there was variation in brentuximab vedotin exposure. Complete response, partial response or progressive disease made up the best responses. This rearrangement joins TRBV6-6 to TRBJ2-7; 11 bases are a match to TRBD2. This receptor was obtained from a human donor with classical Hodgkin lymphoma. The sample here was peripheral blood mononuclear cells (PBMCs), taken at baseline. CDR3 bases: TGTGCCAGCAGACGAGGACTAGCGGGTATCTACGAGCAGTACTTC. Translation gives CASRRGLAGIYEQYF.